A selection of T cell receptor beta chains follows, all from one sample in a study of CD8 T cells in Susac syndrome. Each CDR3 protein gets one entry after TCRdb re-called the immunoSEQ multiplex PCR reads with MiXCR. The profile shows around 170,000 distinct CDR3 sequences, about 96% of them singletons. Sample: CD4+ T cells from PBMCs. These receptors came from a human donor with Susac syndrome. Each CDR3 is given with its conserved first and last residue. Fields, in order: D gene, clone size, V gene, J gene, CDR3 DNA, CDR3 protein. A D gene is named only where the DNA matches it firmly. Clone size is given for some rows only: seen once, a few or many times, or a class if the clone is expanded.

D gene: TRBD1
clone size: NA
V gene: TRBV7-2
J gene: TRBJ2-5
CDR3 DNA: TGTGCCAGCAGCTTAGCGGGACAGATTCAAGAGACCCAGTACTTC
CDR3 protein: CASSLAGQIQETQYF

D gene: NA
clone size: once
V gene: TRBV3-1
J gene: TRBJ1-6
CDR3 DNA: TGTGCCAGCAGCCAAGTCCCGGGAGCCTATAATTCACCCCTCCACTTT
CDR3 protein: CASSQVPGAYNSPLHF

D gene: TRBD1
clone size: NA
V gene: TRBV29-1
J gene: TRBJ1-2
CDR3 DNA: TGCAGCGTTGCAGGGGGCCTGACTGGCTACACCTTC
CDR3 protein: CSVAGGLTGYTF

D gene: NA
clone size: NA
V gene: TRBV30
J gene: TRBJ1-5
CDR3 DNA: TGTGCCTGGAGTCCTAGAGGGGTCCTTAGCAATCAGCCCCAGCATTTT
CDR3 protein: CAWSPRGVLSNQPQHF

D gene: NA
clone size: NA
V gene: TRBV10-3
J gene: TRBJ1-1
CDR3 DNA: TGTGCCATTCGCGACAGCATGAACACTGAAGCTTTCTTT
CDR3 protein: CAIRDSMNTEAFF

D gene: TRBD2
clone size: NA
V gene: TRBV20-1
J gene: TRBJ2-2
CDR3 DNA: TGCAGTGCTAGACAACTAGCGGGAGGTTACACCGGGGAGCTGTTTTTT
CDR3 protein: CSARQLAGGYTGELFF

D gene: NA
clone size: NA
V gene: TRBV24-1
J gene: TRBJ2-1
CDR3 DNA: TGTGCCACCAGTGGAGGGTTACGGTCCTACAATGAGCAGTTCTTC
CDR3 protein: CATSGGLRSYNEQFF

D gene: NA
clone size: NA
V gene: TRBV28
J gene: TRBJ1-2
CDR3 DNA: TGTGCCAGCAGAAGTTCCAGGACCTATGGCTACACCTTC
CDR3 protein: CASRSSRTYGYTF

D gene: NA
clone size: NA
V gene: TRBV28
J gene: TRBJ1-2
CDR3 DNA: TGTGCCAGCAGTACCGGAGCTAACTATGGCTACACCTTC
CDR3 protein: CASSTGANYGYTF

D gene: NA
clone size: NA
V gene: TRBV5-6
J gene: TRBJ2-6
CDR3 DNA: TGTGCCAGCAGCTTGGGGGAGTTGAGGCTCTCTGGGGCCAACGTCCTGACTTTC
CDR3 protein: CASSLGELRLSGANVLTF

D gene: TRBD1
clone size: NA
V gene: TRBV6-2/TRBV6-3
J gene: TRBJ2-5
CDR3 DNA: TGTGCCAGCAGGCGTACAGGGGGCCGCGGGGAGACCCAGTACTTC
CDR3 protein: CASRRTGGRGETQYF

D gene: NA
clone size: once
V gene: TRBV25-1
J gene: TRBJ2-5
CDR3 DNA: TGTGCCAGCAGTATTAGCGCAGGGGTCCAAGAGACCCAGTACTTC
CDR3 protein: CASSISAGVQETQYF

D gene: NA
clone size: NA
V gene: TRBV11-2
J gene: TRBJ2-3
CDR3 DNA: TGTGCCAGCAGCTTTGATCTGCATACGCAGTATTTT
CDR3 protein: CASSFDLHTQYF

D gene: NA
clone size: NA
V gene: TRBV9
J gene: TRBJ2-1
CDR3 DNA: TGTGCCAGCAGCTTCGGACCGGGGCTCGGGTATGAGCAGTTCTTC
CDR3 protein: CASSFGPGLGYEQFF

D gene: NA
clone size: NA
V gene: TRBV6-2/TRBV6-3
J gene: TRBJ2-4
CDR3 DNA: TGTGCCAGCAGCCACCGGGCCCGTGTGGGCATTCAGTACTTC
CDR3 protein: CASSHRARVGIQYF

D gene: NA
clone size: few
V gene: TRBV27
J gene: TRBJ1-5
CDR3 DNA: TGTGCCAGCAGTTTGGGCGGTGGTCAGCCCCAGCATTTT
CDR3 protein: CASSLGGGQPQHF

D gene: NA
clone size: NA
V gene: TRBV30
J gene: TRBJ2-3
CDR3 DNA: TGTGCCTGGAACGTACGGGAGAGGGATACGCAGTATTTT
CDR3 protein: CAWNVRERDTQYF

D gene: NA
clone size: few
V gene: TRBV6-4
J gene: TRBJ2-3
CDR3 DNA: TGTGCCAGCAGTGAGGGGAGCACAGATACGCAGTATTTT
CDR3 protein: CASSEGSTDTQYF

D gene: NA
clone size: NA
V gene: TRBV27
J gene: TRBJ2-5
CDR3 DNA: TGTGCCAGCAGTTTCTCCATGGGGGTCACCCAGTACTTC
CDR3 protein: CASSFSMGVTQYF

D gene: NA
clone size: NA
V gene: TRBV29-1
J gene: TRBJ2-2
CDR3 DNA: TGCAGCGTTTGGGACACCGGGGAGCTGTTTTTT
CDR3 protein: CSVWDTGELFF

D gene: TRBD1
clone size: NA
V gene: TRBV7-3
J gene: TRBJ1-1
CDR3 DNA: TGTGCCAGCAGCTTGAACGACAGGGCGGAAGCTTTCTTT
CDR3 protein: CASSLNDRAEAFF

D gene: NA
clone size: NA
V gene: TRBV19
J gene: TRBJ2-4
CDR3 DNA: TGTGCCAGTAGTATAGATCGCGGGTCTCAGTACTTC
CDR3 protein: CASSIDRGSQYF

D gene: NA
clone size: NA
V gene: TRBV29-1
J gene: TRBJ2-1
CDR3 DNA: TGCAGCGTTGCCGGGGCTTACTACAATGAGCAGTTCTTC
CDR3 protein: CSVAGAYYNEQFF

D gene: NA
clone size: NA
V gene: TRBV28
J gene: TRBJ1-1
CDR3 DNA: TGTGCCAGCAGTTTAGGGGGGGGCACTGAAGCTTTCTTT
CDR3 protein: CASSLGGGTEAFF

D gene: NA
clone size: NA
V gene: TRBV20-1
J gene: TRBJ2-1
CDR3 DNA: TGCAGTGCTATGCGGAGCTCCTACAATGAGCAGTTCTTC
CDR3 protein: CSAMRSSYNEQFF

D gene: NA
clone size: NA
V gene: TRBV29-1
J gene: TRBJ2-3
CDR3 DNA: TGCAGCGTCGAGAGGGGAAGGGGGGTAGATACGCAGTATTTT
CDR3 protein: CSVERGRGVDTQYF

D gene: TRBD2
clone size: NA
V gene: TRBV15
J gene: TRBJ2-7
CDR3 DNA: TGTGCCACCGCCCTTGGGACTAGCGGGAGCTACGAGCAGTACTTC
CDR3 protein: CATALGTSGSYEQYF

D gene: TRBD1
clone size: NA
V gene: TRBV7-2
J gene: TRBJ2-1
CDR3 DNA: TGTGCCAGCAGCCCCGCCTGGGACAGGTGGGATGAGCAGTTCTTC
CDR3 protein: CASSPAWDRWDEQFF

D gene: TRBD1
clone size: NA
V gene: TRBV5-6
J gene: TRBJ1-2
CDR3 DNA: TGTGCCAGCAGGCCGGACAGGGGAAGGGGGTATGGCTACACCTTC
CDR3 protein: CASRPDRGRGYGYTF